Shown below are 20 T cell receptor beta chains from a single sample sequenced in a study of blood T cell repertoires in COVID-19. Sequencing used immunoSEQ multiplex PCR; TCRdb keeps in-frame clones, though not all of them. The table lists fewer than 450,000 clones, 90% of them singletons. Sequenced: PBMCs or T cells enriched from blood (not recorded which). Receptors were obtained from a man in his late teens or twenties who had recovered from COVID-19.

V is TRBV19 and J is TRBJ2-3; D is perhaps TRBD2 (7 bases). Germline V gives CDR1 LNHDA, CDR2 SQIVND (reference sequence). With 1 base removed from V and 5 bases from J, the gap between germline ends came to 10 bases. The CDR3 has 14 amino acids. CDR3 sequence reads: CASSIAGGRDTQYF. DNA of the CDR3: TGTGCCAGTAGTATAGCGGGGGGCCGAGATACGCAGTATTTT.

The rearrangement links TRBV3-1 (or the pseudogene TRBV3-2) to TRBJ1-5, with a possible D match to TRBD1 (5 bases). Germline CDR1 reads LGHDT; CDR2 reads YNNKEL (reference sequence). The V and J ends lost 2 bases and 0 bases respectively, with 23 bases between them. This CDR3 is 20 amino acids long. CDR3 in DNA: TGTGCCAGCAGCCAATCGTTTTCTGTCTTCCGGGACTTTAGCAATCAGCCCCAGCATTTT. Residues: CASSQSFSVFRDFSNQPQHF.

The chain recombines TRBV10-3 with TRBJ2-2, with a weak D call TRBD1 (7 bases). The V gene lost 6 bases and the J gene lost 3 bases, with 14 bases spanning the gap. CDR1 is ENHRY, CDR2 SYGVKD, per germline. CDR3 size: 15 residues. In DNA, the CDR3 is TGTGCCATCAGGGCCGCGGGACAGCACACCGGGGAGCTGTTTTTT. Its translation is CAIRAAGQHTGELFF.

This clone was recorded once. The gene calls are TRBV6-1 and TRBJ1-6; TRBD1 aligns across 8 bases. V lost 4 bases, J lost 7 bases, and 9 bases stayed unmatched. The CDR3 length is 16 residues. Looked up from germline, CDR1 is MNHNS and CDR2 is SASEGT. This chain's CDR3 is CASSANPGQANSPLHF. The CDR3, as DNA: TGTGCCAGCAGTGCAAATCCGGGACAGGCAAATTCACCCCTCCACTTT.

V gene TRBV9 combines with J gene TRBJ2-5; weak D call: TRBD2 (5 bases). V was pared by 3 bases and J by 0 bases, with 12 bases between. The V gene's germline CDR1 is SGDLS and CDR2 YYNGEE. The CDR3 runs to 15 residues. CDR3 nucleotides: TGTGCCAGCAGCGCGGATTCTAGCAACCAAGAGACCCAGTACTTC. Protein product: CASSADSSNQETQYF.

The DNA for the CDR3 is TGCGCCAGCAGCTTTCTAGTTAGCCCGGGCACAGATACGCAGTATTTT. It encodes CASSFLVSPGTDTQYF. The chain joins TRBV5-1 to TRBJ2-3; D is uncertain. V gave up 2 bases and J gave up 1 base, with 14 bases separating them. The CDR3 consists of 16 residues. Per germline, CDR1 SGHRS and CDR2 YFSETQ. The whole variable domain, filled in from reference TRBV5-1 and TRBJ2-3, reads KAGVTQTPRYLIKTRGQQVTLSCSPISGHRSVSWYQQTPGQGLQFLFEYFSETQRNKGNFPGRFSGRQFSNSRSEMNVSTLELGDSALYLCASSFLVSPGTDTQYFGPGTRLTVL.

This chain joins TRBV27 and TRBJ2-7; possible D gene TRBD1, 6 bases. The CDR3 consists of 13 residues. Trimming took off 4 bases at V and 3 bases at J, with 10 bases between the two ends. Per the germline V gene, CDR1 is MNHEY and CDR2 is SMNVEV (reference sequence). In DNA form, the CDR3 reads TGTGCCAGCAGTTCCGGACAGTACTACGAGCAGTACTTC. Its protein product is CASSSGQYYEQYF.

The rearrangement joins TRBV5-1 to TRBJ1-3, with D possibly matching TRBD1 (5 bases). CDR1 SGHRS and CDR2 YFSETQ come from the germline V gene. The V end lost 0 bases, the J end lost 4 bases, and 11 bases lay between the germline ends. CDR3 length: 15 amino acids. CDR3 sequence reads: CASSLEVGVGNTIYF. CDR3 sequence (DNA): TGCGCCAGCAGCTTGGAGGTAGGGGTCGGAAACACCATATATTTT.

This chain uses TRBV29-1 with TRBJ1-2; D possibly corresponds to TRBD1 (5 bases). The CDR3 is 11 amino acids. Per germline, CDR1 SQVTM and CDR2 ANQGSEA. Between the trimmed V and J ends, which lost 5 bases and 4 bases, there was a span of 8 bases. The CDR3 coding sequence is TGCAGCGTTACGACAGCCTATGGCTACACCTTC. Protein sequence: CSVTTAYGYTF.

Here the CDR3 DNA reads TGCGCCAGCAGCCTCTTGACGGGGGGATACACCGGGGAGCTGTTTTTT. This codes for CASSLLTGGYTGELFF. The chain combines TRBV5-1 with TRBJ2-2; 7 bases agree with TRBD2. V shed 4 bases, J shed 3 bases, and the junction held 9 bases outside the gene matches. Germline V gene lookup returns CDR1 SGHRS and CDR2 YFSETQ. CDR3 length equals 16 residues. Full variable domain (rest looked up from reference TRBV5-1 and TRBJ2-2): KAGVTQTPRYLIKTRGQQVTLSCSPISGHRSVSWYQQTPGQGLQFLFEYFSETQRNKGNFPGRFSGRQFSNSRSEMNVSTLELGDSALYLCASSLLTGGYTGELFFGEGSRLTVL.

This chain joins TRBV19 and TRBJ2-6; a possible D gene is TRBD2 (6 bases). Between the trimmed V and J ends, which lost 3 bases and 1 base, there was a span of 22 bases. The CDR3 runs 20 residues. Germline V gene sequence: CDR1 LNHDA, CDR2 SQIVND (reference sequence). The CDR3, as DNA: TGTGCCAGTAGTATGGGCCCCCGGGGATCGGGGGTATCTGGGGCCAACGTCCTGACTTTC. Translated, it gives CASSMGPRGSGVSGANVLTF.

The chain joins TRBV28 to TRBJ1-6, with D perhaps matching TRBD1 (6 bases). The CDR3 totals 13 residues. V was shortened by 3 bases and J by 10 bases, with 10 bases between the two germline ends. CDR1 MDHEN and CDR2 SYDVKM come from the germline V gene. Written as DNA, the CDR3 is TGTGCCAGCAGTTTGGGTGGACAGTCACCCCTCCACTTT. Translated, it gives CASSLGGQSPLHF.

The sample holds one count of this clone. The J gene is TRBJ1-2, the V gene TRBV28; weak D call: TRBD1 (5 bases). Germline V CDR1 and CDR2: MDHEN, SYDVKM. V lost 3 bases and J lost 1, with 9 bases in between. The CDR3 spans 14 residues. CDR3 coding DNA: TGTGCCAGCAGTTTCGGTACAGGTAACTATGGCTACACCTTC. Translated, it gives CASSFGTGNYGYTF.

The chain is built from TRBV10-1 and TRBJ2-1; no definite D call. V lost 5 bases, J lost 4 bases, and 12 bases lay in between. The CDR3 runs 14 residues. CDR1 and CDR2 (germline): WNHNN, SYGVQD (reference sequence). The CDR3 DNA is TGCGCCAGCAGTCACAACGCCAAATACAATGAGCAGTTCTTC. Translated, it gives CASSHNAKYNEQFF.

The chain employs TRBV4-1 and TRBJ2-1; 10 bases are shared with TRBD2. This CDR3 region has 18 residues. Unmatched junction bases numbered 13, after V lost 8 bases and J lost 0 bases. Germline lookup yields CDR1 MGHRA and CDR2 YSYEKL. The CDR3 protein is CASRWETSGSGSYNEQFF. The CDR3 region has the DNA TGCGCCAGCCGGTGGGAGACTAGCGGGTCCGGCTCCTACAATGAGCAGTTCTTC.

This chain uses TRBV27 with TRBJ2-6, with D perhaps TRBD2 (5 bases). V was shortened by 2 bases and J by 2 bases, with 13 bases between the two germline ends. The CDR3 length is 17 residues. Germline V gives CDR1 MNHEY, CDR2 SMNVEV (reference sequence). Here the CDR3 reads CASSLRPGSTGANVLTF. CDR3 DNA: TGTGCCAGCAGTTTAAGGCCGGGATCAACTGGGGCCAACGTCCTGACTTTC.

The table lists this clone with a count of one. The CDR3 DNA reads TGTGCCAGCTCAAAGGGACAGAGCTCTGGAAACACCATATATTTT. Translating gives CASSKGQSSGNTIYF. The chain recombines TRBV18 with TRBJ1-3; 7 bases map to TRBD1. The CDR3 spans 15 residues. V dropped 5 bases and J dropped 0; count of bases not matched to a gene: 4. Germline V lookup: CDR1 KGHSH, CDR2 LQKENI.

A single count supports this clone. This chain connects TRBV5-1 to TRBJ2-7; no firm D call. V was cut by 5 bases and J by 1 base, with 13 bases left in between. This CDR3 contains 14 residues. CDR1 is SGHRS and CDR2 is YFSETQ in the germline V gene. CDR3 sequence: CASSSSAVSYEQYF. The DNA for the CDR3 is TGCGCCAGCAGTTCTTCTGCAGTTTCCTACGAGCAGTACTTC. The whole variable domain, remainder taken from reference TRBV5-1 and TRBJ2-7, is KAGVTQTPRYLIKTRGQQVTLSCSPISGHRSVSWYQQTPGQGLQFLFEYFSETQRNKGNFPGRFSGRQFSNSRSEMNVSTLELGDSALYLCASSSSAVSYEQYFGPGTRLTVT.

Note on this clone: Mismatch with germline at one junction end may stem from a read error. The chain links TRBV19 to TRBJ1-2; no definite D call. The CDR3 extends over 12 amino acids. Germline CDR1 and CDR2: LNHDA and SQIVND (reference sequence). Here the CDR3 DNA reads TGTGCCAGTAGTACTTTCTGGCGGAGCAAGGAGTTC. Amino acid sequence: CASSTFWRSKEF.

The CDR3 loop reads CASSTGTSGPFGEQYF. Here the CDR3 DNA reads TGTGCCAGCAGCACCGGGACTAGCGGGCCCTTTGGGGAGCAGTACTTC. The rearrangement links TRBV11-2 to TRBJ2-7; TRBD2 matches 12 bases. The CDR3 extends over 16 amino acids. The V and J ends lost 5 bases and 7 bases, in that order; junction bases with no gene match: 12. CDR1 is SGHAT and CDR2 is FQNNGV in the germline V gene. The variable domain in full, with the rest retrieved from reference TRBV11-2 and TRBJ2-7, is EAGVAQSPRYKIIEKRQSVAFWCNPISGHATLYWYQQILGQGPKLLIQFQNNGVVDDSQLPKDRFSAERLKGVDSTLKIQPAKLEDSAVYLCASSTGTSGPFGEQYFGPGTRLTVT.